Listed below are T cell receptor beta chains from one sample, sequenced in a study of blood T cells in healthy people across ages. TCRdb analysed the 5' RACE reads with MiXCR anew, one entry per CDR3 protein. Altogether 650,000 or so distinct CDR3 sequences are present, over 40% being singletons, with the ten largest covering around an eighth. The material sequenced was blood. These receptors were taken from a woman older than 75 in good health. Each CDR3 is given with its conserved first and last residue. D genes are given only for firm matches. The size of a clone is reported for some rows only, either as once, few or many, or as a class for expanded clones.

j_gene: TRBJ2-5
v_gene: TRBV29-1
abundance: -
d_gene: -
CDR3aa: CSAKEETQYF
CDR3nt: TGCAGCGCCAAGGAAGAGACCCAGTACTTC

j_gene: TRBJ2-3
v_gene: TRBV9
abundance: many
d_gene: -
CDR3aa: CASSVAGRHDTQYF
CDR3nt: TGTGCCAGCAGCGTAGCGGGACGTCACGATACGCAGTATTTT

j_gene: TRBJ2-1
v_gene: TRBV6-1
abundance: many
d_gene: -
CDR3aa: CASGSPRGSYNEQFF
CDR3nt: TGTGCCAGCGGTTCCCCTAGGGGGAGTTACAATGAGCAGTTCTTC

j_gene: TRBJ1-5
v_gene: TRBV4-2
abundance: -
d_gene: -
CDR3aa: CASSQASTRNQPQHF
CDR3nt: TGTGCCAGCAGCCAAGCAAGCACCCGCAATCAGCCCCAGCATTTT

j_gene: TRBJ2-1
v_gene: TRBV7-9
abundance: -
d_gene: TRBD2
CDR3aa: CASSSITTSGRVGGQFF
CDR3nt: TGTGCCAGCAGCTCTATCACGACTAGCGGGAGGGTTGGTGGGCAGTTCTTC

j_gene: TRBJ2-2
v_gene: TRBV7-9
abundance: -
d_gene: -
CDR3aa: CASSLSQGTNTGELFF
CDR3nt: TGTGCCAGCAGCCTTTCCCAGGGGACCAACACCGGGGAGCTGTTTTTT

j_gene: TRBJ2-6
v_gene: TRBV20-1
abundance: few
d_gene: -
CDR3aa: CSAPMTGSSGANVLTF
CDR3nt: TGCAGTGCTCCGATGACTGGGAGCTCTGGGGCCAACGTCCTGACTTTC

j_gene: TRBJ2-1
v_gene: TRBV29-1
abundance: -
d_gene: -
CDR3aa: CSVVEGGSSYNEQFF
CDR3nt: TGCAGCGTTGTTGAGGGAGGAAGCTCCTACAATGAGCAGTTCTTC

j_gene: TRBJ2-5
v_gene: TRBV20-1
abundance: -
d_gene: -
CDR3aa: CSASVEGGGNGETQYF
CDR3nt: TGCAGTGCAAGTGTCGAGGGTGGGGGAAACGGGGAGACCCAGTACTTC

j_gene: TRBJ1-5
v_gene: TRBV7-9
abundance: -
d_gene: -
CDR3aa: CASSQTNQNQPQHF
CDR3nt: TGTGCCAGCAGTCAAACAAACCAGAACCAGCCCCAGCATTTT

j_gene: TRBJ2-3
v_gene: TRBV12-3/TRBV12-4
abundance: once
d_gene: -
CDR3aa: CASSYLGRADTQYF
CDR3nt: TGTGCCAGCAGCTACCTAGGCAGGGCAGATACGCAGTATTTT

j_gene: TRBJ2-5
v_gene: TRBV4-2
abundance: -
d_gene: TRBD1
CDR3aa: CASSQERGQTQETQYF
CDR3nt: TGTGCCAGCAGCCAAGAGAGGGGGCAAACCCAAGAGACCCAGTACTTC

j_gene: TRBJ1-6
v_gene: TRBV6-5
abundance: few
d_gene: -
CDR3aa: CASSYLVNSPLHF
CDR3nt: TGTGCCAGCAGTTACCTGGTGAATTCACCCCTCCACTTT

j_gene: TRBJ1-4
v_gene: TRBV6-1
abundance: -
d_gene: -
CDR3aa: CASRIRPGLKKLFF
CDR3nt: TGTGCCAGCAGAATACGTCCGGGACTCAAAAAACTGTTTTTT

j_gene: TRBJ2-2
v_gene: TRBV29-1
abundance: many
d_gene: -
CDR3aa: CSVAGDGTGELFF
CDR3nt: TGCAGCGTCGCCGGGGACGGCACCGGGGAGCTGTTTTTT

j_gene: TRBJ2-1
v_gene: TRBV11-3
abundance: -
d_gene: -
CDR3aa: CASSPSLLSNEQFF
CDR3nt: TGTGCCAGCAGCCCCTCCCTCCTGAGCAATGAGCAGTTCTTC

j_gene: TRBJ2-5
v_gene: TRBV27
abundance: few
d_gene: TRBD1
CDR3aa: CASSFRGPQETQYF
CDR3nt: TGTGCCAGCAGTTTTAGGGGGCCTCAAGAGACCCAGTACTTC

j_gene: TRBJ1-5
v_gene: TRBV7-2
abundance: many
d_gene: -
CDR3aa: CASSSSNSNQPQHF
CDR3nt: TGTGCCAGCAGCTCCTCGAATAGCAATCAGCCCCAGCATTTT

j_gene: TRBJ2-7
v_gene: TRBV29-1
abundance: -
d_gene: TRBD2
CDR3aa: CSVGERESEQYF
CDR3nt: TGCAGCGTGGGAGAGCGGGAGAGTGAGCAGTACTTC

j_gene: TRBJ2-3
v_gene: TRBV24-1
abundance: -
d_gene: -
CDR3aa: CATSDPDSGGTDTQYF
CDR3nt: TGTGCCACCAGTGACCCGGACTCTGGGGGCACAGATACGCAGTATTTT

j_gene: TRBJ2-2
v_gene: TRBV7-9
abundance: -
d_gene: TRBD2
CDR3aa: CASSLRGGLAGHTGELFF
CDR3nt: TGTGCCAGCAGCTTAAGGGGAGGACTAGCGGGGCACACCGGGGAGCTGTTTTTT

j_gene: TRBJ2-4
v_gene: TRBV29-1
abundance: -
d_gene: TRBD1
CDR3aa: CSVAKGTGENIQYF
CDR3nt: TGCAGCGTCGCAAAGGGGACAGGGGAAAACATTCAGTACTTC

j_gene: TRBJ2-5
v_gene: TRBV3-1
abundance: -
d_gene: TRBD2
CDR3aa: CASSHISGIKETQYF
CDR3nt: TGTGCCAGCAGCCACATAAGCGGGATCAAAGAGACCCAGTACTTC

j_gene: TRBJ1-2
v_gene: TRBV7-9
abundance: -
d_gene: -
CDR3aa: CASSRGGRVTNYGYTF
CDR3nt: TGTGCCAGCAGCCGAGGTGGCAGGGTGACTAACTATGGCTACACCTTC

j_gene: TRBJ2-7
v_gene: TRBV6-6
abundance: many
d_gene: -
CDR3aa: CASSPTTWGQYF
CDR3nt: TGTGCCAGCAGTCCCACCACCTGGGGACAGTACTTC

j_gene: TRBJ1-6
v_gene: TRBV12-3/TRBV12-4
abundance: -
d_gene: -
CDR3aa: CASSEERANNSPLHF
CDR3nt: TGTGCCAGCAGTGAGGAGAGGGCGAATAATTCACCCCTCCACTTT

j_gene: TRBJ1-4
v_gene: TRBV9
abundance: -
d_gene: -
CDR3aa: CASSAIDGQLNEKLFF
CDR3nt: TGTGCCAGCAGCGCCATAGATGGACAGCTCAATGAAAAACTGTTTTTT

j_gene: TRBJ2-7
v_gene: TRBV29-1
abundance: many
d_gene: -
CDR3aa: CSGGDPSAYEQYF
CDR3nt: TGCAGCGGGGGGGATCCAAGCGCCTACGAGCAGTACTTC

j_gene: TRBJ2-2
v_gene: TRBV28
abundance: few
d_gene: -
CDR3aa: CASSLGRGLRELFF
CDR3nt: TGTGCCAGCAGTCTGGGAAGGGGACTGCGGGAGCTGTTTTTT